This note documents a single T cell receptor (beta chain) sequence. This CDR3 has 13 amino acids. Trimming took off 5 bases at V and 7 bases at J, with 14 bases between the two ends. Looked up from germline, CDR1 is LGHDT and CDR2 is YNNKEL (reference sequence). The RNA, about 0.45 to 1 ug, was put through reverse transcription using random hexamers. An immunoSEQ multiplex PCR amplified TCR beta CDR3 over 54 Vbeta and 13 Jbeta. TCRdb re-called the immunoSEQ multiplex PCR reads through MiXCR, storing one row per CDR3 protein. The table lists 150,000 to 200,000 distinct CDR3 sequences, about 94% of them singletons. The control participants were healthy donors, and these controls were matched with respect to both age and sex. This record belongs to a study of CD8 T cells in Susac syndrome.

This sequence was found in a human donor in good health. Sequencing was performed on CD4+ T cells from PBMCs. The chain joins TRBV3-1 to TRBJ1-1, with D unclear. The DNA for the CDR3 is TGTGCCAGCAGCTCGGGCCTCGAAGTTGAAGCTTTCTTT. Translation: CASSSGLEVEAFF.